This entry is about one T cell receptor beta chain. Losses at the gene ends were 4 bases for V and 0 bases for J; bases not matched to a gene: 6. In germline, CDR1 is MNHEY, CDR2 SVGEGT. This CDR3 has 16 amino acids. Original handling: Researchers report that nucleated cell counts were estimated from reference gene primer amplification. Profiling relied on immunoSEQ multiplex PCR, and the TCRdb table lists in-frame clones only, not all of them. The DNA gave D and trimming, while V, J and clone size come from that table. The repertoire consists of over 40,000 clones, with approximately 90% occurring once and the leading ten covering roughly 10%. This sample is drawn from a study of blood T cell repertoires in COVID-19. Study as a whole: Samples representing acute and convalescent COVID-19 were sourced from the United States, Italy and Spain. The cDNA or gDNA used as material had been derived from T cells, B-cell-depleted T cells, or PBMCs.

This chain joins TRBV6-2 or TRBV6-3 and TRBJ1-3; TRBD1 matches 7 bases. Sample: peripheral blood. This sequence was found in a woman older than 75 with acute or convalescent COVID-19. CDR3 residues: CASSFATGISGNTIYF. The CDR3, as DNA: TGTGCCAGCAGTTTCGCGACAGGGATCTCTGGAAACACCATATATTTT.